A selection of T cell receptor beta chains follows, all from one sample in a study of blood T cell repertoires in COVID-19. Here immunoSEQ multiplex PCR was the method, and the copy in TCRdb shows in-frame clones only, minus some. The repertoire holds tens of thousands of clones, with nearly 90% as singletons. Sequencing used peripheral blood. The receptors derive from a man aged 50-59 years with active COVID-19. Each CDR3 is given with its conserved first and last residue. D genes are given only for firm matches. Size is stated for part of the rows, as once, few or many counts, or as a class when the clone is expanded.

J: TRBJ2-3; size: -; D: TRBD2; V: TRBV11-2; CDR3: CASSTNSGGYTQYF; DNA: TGTGCCAGCAGCACTAATAGCGGGGGGTATACGCAGTATTTT
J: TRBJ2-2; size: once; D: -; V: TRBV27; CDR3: CASSPWLGELFF; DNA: TGTGCCAGCAGTCCCTGGCTCGGGGAGCTGTTTTTT
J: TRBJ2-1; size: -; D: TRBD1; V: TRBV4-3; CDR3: CASSQEDRGRNNEQFF; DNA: TGCGCCAGCAGCCAAGAGGACAGGGGGCGCAACAATGAGCAGTTCTTC
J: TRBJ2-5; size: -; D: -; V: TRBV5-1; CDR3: CASSIGQPGETQYF; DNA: TGCGCCAGCAGCATCGGACAACCAGGGGAGACCCAGTACTTC
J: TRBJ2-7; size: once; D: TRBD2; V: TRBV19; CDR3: CASSIERGASYEQYF; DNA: TGTGCCAGTAGTATAGAGCGGGGGGCAAGCTACGAGCAGTACTTC
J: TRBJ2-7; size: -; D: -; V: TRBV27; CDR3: CASSLSRPYEQYF; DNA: TGTGCCAGCAGTTTATCCAGGCCGTACGAGCAGTACTTC
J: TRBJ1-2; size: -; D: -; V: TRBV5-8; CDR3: CASSSTSGTLNYGYTF; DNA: TGTGCCAGCAGCTCAACCTCAGGGACTTTGAACTATGGCTACACCTTC
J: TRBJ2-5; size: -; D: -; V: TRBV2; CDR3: CASSEIRQETQYF; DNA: TGTGCCAGCAGTGAAATCAGGCAAGAGACCCAGTACTTC
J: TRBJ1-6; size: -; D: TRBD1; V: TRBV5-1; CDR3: CASRTSTGANSPLHF; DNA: TGCGCCAGCAGAACTTCGACAGGGGCTAATTCACCCCTCCACTTT
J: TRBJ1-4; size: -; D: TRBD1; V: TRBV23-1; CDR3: CASSHRGEKLFF; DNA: TGCGCCAGCAGTCACAGGGGGGAAAAACTGTTTTTT
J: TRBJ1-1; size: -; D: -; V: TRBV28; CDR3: CASIGQRNTEAFF; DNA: TGTGCCAGCATCGGACAGAGGAACACTGAAGCTTTCTTT
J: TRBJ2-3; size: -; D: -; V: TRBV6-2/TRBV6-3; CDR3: CASSYEGRSTDTQYF; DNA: TGTGCCAGCAGTTACGAGGGCCGGAGCACAGATACGCAGTATTTT
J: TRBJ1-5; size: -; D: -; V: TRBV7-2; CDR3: CASSRSISAGQPQHF; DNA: TGTGCCAGCAGCCGCTCCATATCAGCGGGTCAGCCCCAGCATTTT
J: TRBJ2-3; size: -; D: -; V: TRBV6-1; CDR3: CASSDTGTDTQYF; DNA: TGTGCCAGCAGTGACACTGGCACAGATACGCAGTATTTT
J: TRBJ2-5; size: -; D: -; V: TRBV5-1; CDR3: CASSLLGSRETQYF; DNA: TGCGCCAGCAGCCTACTAGGGTCTAGAGAGACCCAGTACTTC
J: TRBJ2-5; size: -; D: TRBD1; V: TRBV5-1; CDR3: CASSEGTVSQETQYF; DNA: TGCGCCAGCAGCGAAGGGACAGTTTCGCAAGAGACCCAGTACTTC
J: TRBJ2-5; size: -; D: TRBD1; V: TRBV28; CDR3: CASSFKSGGTETQYF; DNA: TGTGCCAGCAGTTTCAAGTCAGGGGGCACCGAGACCCAGTACTTC
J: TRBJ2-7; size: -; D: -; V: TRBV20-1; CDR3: CSARDSSEQYF; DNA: TGCAGTGCTAGAGACAGTTCCGAGCAGTACTTC
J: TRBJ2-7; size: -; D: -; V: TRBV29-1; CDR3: CSVVSSEASEQYF; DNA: TGCAGCGTCGTATCCTCGGAGGCGTCCGAGCAGTACTTC
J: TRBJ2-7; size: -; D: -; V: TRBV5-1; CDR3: CASRPTDSSYEQYF; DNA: TGCGCCAGCAGGCCGACAGACAGTTCCTACGAGCAGTACTTC
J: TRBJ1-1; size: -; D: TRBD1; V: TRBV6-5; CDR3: CASSKPGQVNTEAFF; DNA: TGTGCCAGCAGTAAACCGGGACAGGTGAACACTGAAGCTTTCTTT
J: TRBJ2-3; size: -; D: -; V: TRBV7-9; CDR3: CASSLAPGPFTDTQYF; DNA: TGTGCCAGCAGCTTAGCCCCAGGGCCTTTCACAGATACGCAGTATTTT
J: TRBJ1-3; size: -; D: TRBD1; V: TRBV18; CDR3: CASSPIPQLPGTGGGNTIYF; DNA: TGTGCCAGCTCACCTATCCCCCAACTACCCGGGACAGGGGGTGGAAACACCATATATTTT
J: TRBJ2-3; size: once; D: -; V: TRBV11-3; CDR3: CASSSSSDTQYF; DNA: TGTGCCAGCAGCTCCTCGTCGGATACGCAGTATTTT
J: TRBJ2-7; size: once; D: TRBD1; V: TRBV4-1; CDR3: CASSPALQGAAYPYEQYF; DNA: TGCGCCAGCAGCCCAGCCTTACAGGGGGCCGCCTATCCCTACGAGCAGTACTTC
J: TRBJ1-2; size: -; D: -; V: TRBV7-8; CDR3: CASSLVVFGQGTPYGYTF; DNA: TGTGCCAGCAGCTTAGTTGTTTTCGGGCAGGGGACCCCCTATGGCTACACCTTC
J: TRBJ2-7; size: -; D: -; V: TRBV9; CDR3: CASSVEGAGGNEQYF; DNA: TGTGCCAGCAGCGTAGAGGGGGCAGGAGGGAACGAGCAGTACTTC
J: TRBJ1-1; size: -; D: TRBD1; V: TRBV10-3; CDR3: CAITETGQGTEAFF; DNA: TGTGCCATCACCGAAACGGGACAGGGGACTGAAGCTTTCTTT
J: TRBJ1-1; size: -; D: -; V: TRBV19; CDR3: CASSTRQGRMNTEAFF; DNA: TGTGCCAGTAGTACCCGGCAGGGCCGAATGAACACTGAAGCTTTCTTT
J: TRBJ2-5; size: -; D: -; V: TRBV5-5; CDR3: CASSLASANQETQYF; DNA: TGTGCCAGCAGCTTAGCTAGCGCAAACCAAGAGACCCAGTACTTC
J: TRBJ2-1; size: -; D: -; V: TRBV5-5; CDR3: CASSFERLGDEQFF; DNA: TGTGCCAGCAGCTTCGAGCGCTTGGGAGATGAGCAGTTCTTC
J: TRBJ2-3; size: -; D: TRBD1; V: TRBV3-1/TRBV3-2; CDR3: CASSLQGGTDTQYF; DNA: TGTGCCAGCAGCTTACAGGGGGGCACAGATACGCAGTATTTT
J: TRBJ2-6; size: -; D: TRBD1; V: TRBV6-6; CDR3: CASREGQVSGANVLTF; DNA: TGTGCCAGCAGGGAGGGACAGGTGTCTGGGGCCAACGTCCTGACTTTC
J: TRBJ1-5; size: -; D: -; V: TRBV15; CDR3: CATSRVRQLGNQPQHF; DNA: TGTGCCACCAGCAGAGTAAGACAACTAGGCAATCAGCCCCAGCATTTT
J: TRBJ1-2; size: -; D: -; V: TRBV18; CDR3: CASSPLKLPRETNYGYTF; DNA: TGTGCCAGCTCACCACTTAAATTACCCCGGGAGACTAACTATGGCTACACCTTC
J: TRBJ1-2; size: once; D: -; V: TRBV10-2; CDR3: CASSDAGIGGYTF; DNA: TGCGCCAGCAGTGATGCCGGGATCGGTGGCTACACCTTC
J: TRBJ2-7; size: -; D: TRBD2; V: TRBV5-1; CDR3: CASSQVSGGPGTYEQYF; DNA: TGCGCCAGCAGCCAGGTTAGCGGGGGCCCTGGTACCTACGAGCAGTACTTC
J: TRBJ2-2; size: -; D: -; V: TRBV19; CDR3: CASSIEFGRAHTGELFF; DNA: TGTGCCAGTAGTATAGAATTTGGCAGGGCCCACACCGGGGAGCTGTTTTTT
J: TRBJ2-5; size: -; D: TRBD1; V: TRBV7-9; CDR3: CASSRGQTETQYF; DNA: TGTGCCAGCAGCCGGGGACAGACTGAGACCCAGTACTTC
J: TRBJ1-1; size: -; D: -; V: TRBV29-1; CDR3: CSVGRVTEAFF; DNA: TGCAGCGTTGGTCGCGTCACTGAAGCTTTCTTT
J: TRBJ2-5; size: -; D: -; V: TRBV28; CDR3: CASSSRDNHQETQYF; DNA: TGTGCCAGCAGTTCCCGGGACAACCACCAAGAGACCCAGTACTTC
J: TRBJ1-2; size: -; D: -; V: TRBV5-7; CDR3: CASSLADDSYGYTF; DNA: TGTGCCAGCAGCTTGGCCGATGACAGCTATGGCTACACCTTC
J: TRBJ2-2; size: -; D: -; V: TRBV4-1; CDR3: CASSHSNTGELFF; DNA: TGCGCCAGCAGCCACTCCAACACCGGGGAGCTGTTTTTT
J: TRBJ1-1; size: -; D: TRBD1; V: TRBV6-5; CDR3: CASSLDRGENTEAFF; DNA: TGTGCCAGCAGTCTAGACAGGGGTGAGAACACTGAAGCTTTCTTT
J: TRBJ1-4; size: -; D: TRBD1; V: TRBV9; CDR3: CASSPGDRGNEKLFF; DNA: TGTGCCAGCAGCCCTGGGGACAGGGGGAATGAAAAACTGTTTTTT
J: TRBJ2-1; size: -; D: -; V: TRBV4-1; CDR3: CASSPTLTAAGSEQFF; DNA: TGCGCCAGCAGCCCCACACTAACGGCAGCTGGGAGTGAGCAGTTCTTC
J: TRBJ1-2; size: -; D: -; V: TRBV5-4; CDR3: CASARGQNYGYTF; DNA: TGTGCCAGCGCGAGGGGACAAAACTATGGCTACACCTTC
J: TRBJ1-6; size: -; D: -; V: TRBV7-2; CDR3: CASSLIEGQGRSPLHF; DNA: TGTGCCAGCAGCTTAATCGAAGGGCAGGGAAGGTCCCCCCTCCACTTT
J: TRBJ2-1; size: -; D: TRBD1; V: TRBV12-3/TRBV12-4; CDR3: CASRRDRGGEQFF; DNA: TGTGCCAGCAGAAGGGACAGGGGCGGTGAGCAGTTCTTC
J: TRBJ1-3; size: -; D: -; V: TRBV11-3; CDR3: CASSLVPSPAGPGNTIYF; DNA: TGTGCCAGCAGCTTAGTTCCCTCCCCTGCGGGGCCTGGAAACACCATATATTTT
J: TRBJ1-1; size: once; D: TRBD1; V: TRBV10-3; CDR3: CAISPADRVRGTEAFF; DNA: TGTGCCATCAGCCCCGCGGACAGGGTCAGGGGCACTGAAGCTTTCTTT